This T cell receptor beta chain was observed in a study of OX40 agonist ivuxolimab in advanced cancers. Study background: Patients in dose escalation had liver, melanoma, kidney or head and neck cancers. A mean age of around 63 years, range about 23 to 80, was recorded, and roughly 80% were male.

On this clone: Its antigen remains unidentified.

Regarding the study as a whole: Blood T cells, both CD4+ and CD8+, expanded clonally by week 6 at 0.1 to 3.0 mg/kg.

Per the germline V gene, CDR1 is SGHRS and CDR2 is YFSETQ. The CDR3 has 18 amino acids. J lost 5 bases, V lost 4 bases, and 12 bases had no gene match. Assay used: immunoSEQ multiplex PCR; TCRdb lists only in-frame clones, some missing. The data contain roughly 70,000 clones, almost 85% of them seen just once; the ten biggest clones take up 5%. The source was CD4+ or CD8+ T cells sorted from blood, collected in a trial of the OX40 agonist ivuxolimab. J is TRBJ2-1 and V is TRBV5-1; 13 bases align to TRBD2. This clonotype originated in an adult with an advanced solid tumor such as melanoma, head and neck, liver or kidney cancer. The CDR3: CASSLYYTGLAGDNEQFF. The CDR3 coding sequence is TGCGCCAGCAGCCTCTACTATACCGGACTAGCGGGAGACAATGAGCAGTTCTTC.